The TCR beta chain described here comes from a study of CD8+ T cells in alopecia areata. Study at large: Treated patients swallowed 5 to 10 mg of oral tofacitinib twice daily. The protocol delivered tofacitinib for 6 to 18 months, then withdrew it for 6 months. Findings and limits, study-wide: Normal scalp showed lower clonality than lesional scalp, especially alopecia totalis/universalis.

After isolation, RNA underwent reverse transcription to generate cDNA as the sequencing template. Some clones are missing from TCRdb's copy, which holds only in-frame ones; the method was immunoSEQ multiplex PCR. The sample carries over 110,000 clones, about 47% recorded once. CDR1 SQVTM and CDR2 ANQGSEA come from the germline V gene. V was shortened by 4 bases and J by 5 bases, with 17 bases between the two germline ends. The CDR3 has 14 residues. This clone has just a few counts. Its antigen is unidentified. This sequence originates from a human donor with alopecia areata. Here the sequenced sample was CD4+ T cells sorted from blood, taken at week 0. The V gene is TRBV29-1, the J gene TRBJ1-2; D unclear. The CDR3 region is CSVGRIGPSYGYTF. The CDR3, as DNA: TGCAGCGTTGGTAGAATTGGACCGAGTTATGGCTACACCTTC.